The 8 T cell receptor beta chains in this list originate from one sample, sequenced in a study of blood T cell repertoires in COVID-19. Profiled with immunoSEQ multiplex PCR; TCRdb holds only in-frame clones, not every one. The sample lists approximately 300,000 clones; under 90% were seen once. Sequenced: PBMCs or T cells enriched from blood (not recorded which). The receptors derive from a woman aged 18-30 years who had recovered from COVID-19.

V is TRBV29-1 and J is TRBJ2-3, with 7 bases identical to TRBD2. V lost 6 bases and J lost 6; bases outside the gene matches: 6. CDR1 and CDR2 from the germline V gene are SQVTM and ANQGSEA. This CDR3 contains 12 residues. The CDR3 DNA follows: TGCAGCGTGTCGCGGGGAGGGGATACGCAGTATTTT. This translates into CSVSRGGDTQYF.

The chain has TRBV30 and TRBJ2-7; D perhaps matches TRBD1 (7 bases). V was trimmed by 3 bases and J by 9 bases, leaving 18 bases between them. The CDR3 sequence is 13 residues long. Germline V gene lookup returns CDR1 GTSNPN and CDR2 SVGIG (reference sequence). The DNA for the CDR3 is TGTGCCTGGAGCCGTACGGAGGGGGCTTGGCAGTACTTC. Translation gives CAWSRTEGAWQYF.

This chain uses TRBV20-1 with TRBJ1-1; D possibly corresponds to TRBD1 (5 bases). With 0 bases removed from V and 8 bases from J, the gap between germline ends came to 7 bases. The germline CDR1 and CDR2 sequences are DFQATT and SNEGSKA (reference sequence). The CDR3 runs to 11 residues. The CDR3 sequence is CSARDTGEAFF. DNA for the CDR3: TGCAGTGCTAGAGATACAGGCGAAGCTTTCTTT.

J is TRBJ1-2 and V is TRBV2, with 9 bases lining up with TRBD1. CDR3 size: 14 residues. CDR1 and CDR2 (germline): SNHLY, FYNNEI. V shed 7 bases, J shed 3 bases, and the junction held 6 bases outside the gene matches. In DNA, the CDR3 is TGTGCCAGCAATATCCGACAGGGGGACTATGGCTACACCTTC. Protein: CASNIRQGDYGYTF.

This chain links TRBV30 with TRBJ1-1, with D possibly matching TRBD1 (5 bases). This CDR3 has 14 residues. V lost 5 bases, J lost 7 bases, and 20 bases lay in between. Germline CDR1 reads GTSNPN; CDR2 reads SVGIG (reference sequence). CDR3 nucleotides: TGTGCCTGGGGTCTCGGAGGGGCCATCTATGAAGCTTTCTTT. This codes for CAWGLGGAIYEAFF.

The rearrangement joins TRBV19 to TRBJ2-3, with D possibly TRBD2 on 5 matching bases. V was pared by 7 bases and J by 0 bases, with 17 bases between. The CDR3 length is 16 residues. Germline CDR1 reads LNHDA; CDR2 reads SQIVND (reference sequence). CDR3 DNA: TGTGCCAGTAACCTCCTAGGAGGCTTCAGCACAGATACGCAGTATTTT. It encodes CASNLLGGFSTDTQYF.

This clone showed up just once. The CDR3 is CASSSIGGSEEAFF. DNA for the CDR3: TGTGCCAGCAGCTCCATTGGGGGGTCGGAAGAAGCTTTCTTT. The rearrangement joins TRBV5-5 to TRBJ1-1, with D possibly being TRBD1 (5 bases). The CDR3 runs 14 residues. In germline, CDR1 is SGHKS, CDR2 YYEKEE (reference sequence). V was shortened by 3 bases and J by 8 bases, with 17 bases between the two germline ends. Complete variable domain (other parts from reference TRBV5-5 and TRBJ1-1): DAGVTQSPTHLIKTRGQQVTLRCSPISGHKSVSWYQQVLGQGPQFIFQYYEKEERGRGNFPDRFSARQFPNYSSELNVNALLLGDSALYLCASSSIGGSEEAFFGQGTRLTVV.

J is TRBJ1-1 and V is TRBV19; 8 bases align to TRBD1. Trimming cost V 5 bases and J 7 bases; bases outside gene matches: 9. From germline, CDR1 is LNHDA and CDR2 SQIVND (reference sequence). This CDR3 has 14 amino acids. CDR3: CASSVTGGTGEAFF. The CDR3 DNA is TGTGCCAGTAGTGTTACCGGGGGGACAGGTGAAGCTTTCTTT.